Below are 30 T cell receptor beta chains sequenced from a single sample in a study of T cells in Graves' hyperthyroidism and ophthalmopathy. Researchers took RNA transcripts and amplified the TCR beta CDR3 regions from them. In the first-round RT-PCR of the TCR CDR3, the HTBI primer set was used. From the multiplex PCR reads, TCRdb called clonotypes with MiXCR, one entry per CDR3 protein. This sample has 350,000 to 400,000 distinct CDR3 sequences, with approximately 17% found just once. The sequencing input was blood. The receptors shown here come from a man aged 18 to 30 with Graves' ophthalmopathy.

In this sample, this clonotype turned up a few times. V usage is TRBV4-1 and J usage is TRBJ2-5; tentatively, D is TRBD2 (6 bases). The CDR3 runs 15 residues. The germline V and J ends were trimmed by 0 bases and 5 bases, with 13 bases remaining between them. The germline gives CDR1 MGHRA, CDR2 YSYEKL. CDR3 sequence: CASSQDPRAGETQYF. As DNA, the CDR3 is TGCGCCAGCAGCCAAGATCCCAGGGCGGGGGAGACCCAGTACTTC.

The V gene is TRBV9, the J gene TRBJ2-2; D may be TRBD1 or TRBD2 (6 bases each). From germline, CDR1 is SGDLS and CDR2 YYNGEE. This CDR3 comprises 18 residues. Deletions cut 0 bases from V and 1 base from J, with 16 bases between. The CDR3 DNA reads as TGTGCCAGCAGCGTAGAGGGGGAGGAACTTTGGAACACCGGGGAGCTGTTTTTT. This codes for CASSVEGEELWNTGELFF.

The V call is TRBV29-1, the J call TRBJ2-7, with 7 positions matching TRBD1. The CDR3 contains 12 residues. CDR1 is SQVTM and CDR2 is ANQGSEA in the germline V gene. V shed 5 bases and J 2 bases; nucleotides not matched to a gene: 3. CDR3 nucleotides: TGCAGCGTTACGACAGGGACCTACGAGCAGTACTTC. Its translation: CSVTTGTYEQYF.

CDR3 nucleotide sequence: TGTGCCAGCAGCCAGGGAGGGGGCAGAGACGGCTACACCTTC. Its translation is CASSQGGGRDGYTF. The chain has TRBV14 and TRBJ1-2, with 7 bases aligning to TRBD1. V lost 3 bases to trimming and J lost 8 bases; unmatched junction nucleotides: 9. This CDR3 is built from 14 residues. CDR1 SGHDN and CDR2 FVKESK come from the germline V gene.

This chain connects TRBV7-3 to TRBJ2-5, with a possible D match to TRBD2 (5 bases). The V end lost 4 bases, the J end lost 5 bases, and 14 bases lay between the germline ends. This CDR3 region has 14 residues. Germline CDR1 and CDR2: SGHTA and FQGTGA. The CDR3 is CASSWVGGGETQYF. CDR3 coding DNA: TGTGCCAGCAGCTGGGTGGGCGGCGGGGAGACCCAGTACTTC.

The rearrangement links TRBV12-3 or TRBV12-4 to TRBJ2-7, with TRBD1 matching 8 bases. Trimming at V came to 7 bases and at J to 3 bases, leaving 11 bases not matched to a gene. The CDR3 is made up of 15 amino acids. Here the CDR3 reads CASTPQATGDYEQYF. DNA of the CDR3: TGTGCCAGCACCCCCCAAGCGACAGGGGACTACGAGCAGTACTTC.

The gene calls are TRBV4-1 and TRBJ2-7, with D perhaps matching TRBD1 (6 bases). Germline lookup yields CDR1 MGHRA and CDR2 YSYEKL. The CDR3 is 16 residues long. Between the trimmed V and J ends, which lost 4 bases and 2 bases, there was a span of 18 bases. As DNA, the CDR3 is TGCGCCAGCAGCCTTCTCGGGGACATCCATACCTACGAGCAGTACTTC. As protein: CASSLLGDIHTYEQYF.

This clonotype was recorded a few times. The CDR3 protein is CASSLTPTGAQHF. In nucleotides, the CDR3 is TGTGCCAGCAGCTTAACCCCCACGGGGGCCCAGCATTTT. The chain uses TRBV7-3 and TRBJ1-5; maybe TRBD1 (5 bases). Germline CDR1 SGHTA, CDR2 FQGTGA. The V end was cut by 0 bases, the J end by 11 bases, with 11 bases between. This CDR3 comprises 13 residues. The variable domain in full, completed from reference TRBV7-3 and TRBJ1-5, reads GAGVSQTPSNKVTEKGKYVELRCDPISGHTALYWYRQSLGQGPEFLIYFQGTGAADDSGLPNDRFFAVRPEGSVSTLKIQRTERGDSAVYLCASSLTPTGAQHFGDGTRLSIL.

This clonotype was detected only a few times. The genes are TRBV15 and TRBJ2-3; no clear D gene. V lost 5 bases, J lost 5 bases, and 17 bases lay in between. Per germline, CDR1 LNHNV and CDR2 YYDKDF (reference sequence). This CDR3 comprises 15 residues. In nucleotides, the CDR3 is TGTGCCACCAGCGTCCCGGGTCACAAGAGAGATACGCAGTATTTT. It is translated as CATSVPGHKRDTQYF. The variable domain in full, with the rest retrieved from reference TRBV15 and TRBJ2-3, is DAMVIQNPRYQVTQFGKPVTLSCSQTLNHNVMYWYQQKSSQAPKLLFHYYDKDFNNEADTPDNFQSRRPNTSFCFLDIRSPGLGDTAMYLCATSVPGHKRDTQYFGPGTRLTVL.

The genes are TRBV28 and TRBJ2-5; D could derive from TRBD1 or TRBD2 (5 bases each). The CDR3 extends over 15 amino acids. The germline CDR1 and CDR2 sequences are MDHEN and SYDVKM. Between the trimmed V and J ends, which lost 6 bases and 2 bases, there was a span of 16 bases. The CDR3, as DNA: TGTGCCAGCAGCTCCCCAAGGGACGGACAAGAGACCCAGTACTTC. Its translation: CASSSPRDGQETQYF.

This clonotype was detected ten times or more. J is TRBJ2-5 and V is TRBV11-3; D not certain. The germline CDR1 and CDR2 sequences are SGHNT and YENEEA. Deletions cut 3 bases from V and 3 bases from J, with 8 bases between. The CDR3 is 13 amino acids. The CDR3 sequence: CASSFTPKETQYF. The CDR3 DNA is TGTGCCAGCAGCTTTACCCCCAAAGAGACCCAGTACTTC.

This clonotype was recorded many times. The chain has TRBV27 and TRBJ1-1; D remains ambiguous. The CDR3 is 13 residues long. Trimming shortened V by 6 bases and J by 7 bases, and 15 bases separated the two germline ends. Germline CDR1 reads MNHEY; CDR2 reads SMNVEV (reference sequence). For the CDR3, the DNA is TGTGCCAGCAGCAATCCCGGGAACGTTGAAGCTTTCTTT. As protein: CASSNPGNVEAFF.

A note on this clonotype: A single base separates this from a much larger clone, so it may be a read error. The chain joins TRBV12-3 or TRBV12-4 to TRBJ1-5; no reliable D call. The CDR3 loop spans 14 amino acids. The CDR3 loop is CASCPAEGNQPQRF. CDR3 nucleotides: TGTGCCAGCTGCCCGGCCGAGGGCAATCAGCCCCAGCGTTTT.

V gene TRBV29-1 combines with J gene TRBJ2-5, with TRBD1 identical over 9 bases. The assigned J gene may be wrong: the sequence end matches TRBJ2-1 better. Per germline, CDR1 SQVTM and CDR2 ANQGSEA. CDR3 length: 13 amino acids. CDR3 sequence reads: CSAKTGGGETQFF. In DNA, the CDR3 is TGCAGCGCAAAGACAGGGGGAGGCGAGACCCAGTTCTTC.

Turning to this clonotype: Possible read error: a much larger clone is one base away. The V gene is TRBV18, the J gene TRBJ1-2, with 7 bases fitting TRBD1. CDR1 is KGHSH, CDR2 LQKENI, per germline. CDR3 length equals 15 residues. CDR3 amino acids: CASTPSQGNSYGYTF. The CDR3 DNA is TGTGCCAGCACACCCTCACAGGGGAACTCCTATGGCTACACCTTC. Full variable domain (missing parts from reference TRBV18 and TRBJ1-2): NAGVMQNPRHLVRRRGQEARLRCSPMKGHSHVYWYRQLPEEGLKFMVYLQKENIIDESGMPKERFSAEFPKEGPSILRIQQVVRGDSAAYFCASTPSQGNSYGYTFGSGTRLTVV.

V and J are TRBV11-2 and TRBJ2-1; TRBD1 might be the D (6 bases). CDR1 is SGHAT, CDR2 FQNNGV, per germline. Between the trimmed V and J ends, which lost 1 base and 9 bases, there was a span of 10 bases. CDR3 length: 13 residues. The CDR3 sequence: CASSLAQGTEQFF. The CDR3 bases are TGTGCCAGCAGCTTAGCCCAGGGGACTGAGCAGTTCTTC.

This clonotype was seen many times. The DNA for the CDR3 is TGTGCCCCAAAACGAGCGGCACAAGAGACCCAGTACTTC. It translates to CAPKRAAQETQYF. The J gene is TRBJ2-5, the V gene TRBV2; a weak D match, TRBD2 (5 bases). The ends were cut back, 11 bases at V and 2 bases at J, with 15 bases in the middle. Per the germline V gene, CDR1 is SNHLY and CDR2 is FYNNEI. The CDR3 runs 13 residues.

At least ten counts were recorded for this clonotype. CDR3 sequence: CASSLARTHYEQYF. The DNA for the CDR3 is TGTGCCAGCAGCTTAGCCCGGACACACTACGAGCAGTACTTC. This chain uses TRBV11-2 with TRBJ2-7, with D possibly matching TRBD1 (5 bases). The germline V gene encodes CDR1 SGHAT and CDR2 FQNNGV. V gave up 1 base and J gave up 3 bases, with 10 bases separating them. The CDR3 runs 14 residues.

This clonotype was seen many times. J is TRBJ2-3 and V is TRBV2, with TRBD2 as a possible D gene (7 bases). V was clipped by 8 bases and J by 1 base, with 10 bases between them. The germline V gene encodes CDR1 SNHLY and CDR2 FYNNEI. The CDR3 has 13 amino acids. The CDR3 is CASVGGRTDTQYF. CDR3 nucleotide sequence: TGTGCCAGCGTGGGGGGGCGCACAGATACGCAGTATTTT.

This clonotype came up a few times. The chain couples TRBV20-1 to TRBJ2-1; TRBD1 is a possible D gene (5 bases). Germline-derived CDR1 and CDR2 are DFQATT and SNEGSKA (reference sequence). Between the trimmed V and J ends, which lost 3 bases and 0 bases, there was a span of 9 bases. The CDR3 is 14 residues long. The CDR3 DNA is TGCAGTGCTAGGGGGCCCAGCTCCTACAATGAGCAGTTCTTC. Residues: CSARGPSSYNEQFF.

This clonotype appeared many times. The CDR3 nucleotides are TGTGCCAGCAGAAGAGCGGTCACCGGGGAGCTGTTTTTT. This encodes CASRRAVTGELFF. V is TRBV6-1 and J is TRBJ2-2, with D maybe TRBD2 (5 bases). V was clipped by 6 bases and J by 4 bases, with 9 bases between them. This CDR3 is built from 13 residues. CDR1 is MNHNS and CDR2 is SASEGT in the germline V gene.

V is TRBV7-6 and J is TRBJ1-4; D unclear. The germline V gene encodes CDR1 SGHVS and CDR2 FNYEAQ. This CDR3 is built from 14 residues. V lost 7 bases and J 4 bases, leaving 13 bases between the germline ends. The chain's CDR3 is CASKPGLVNEKLFF. The CDR3 nucleotides are TGTGCCAGCAAACCCGGACTTGTTAATGAAAAACTGTTTTTT.

Details on this clonotype: The junction and the germline gene differ at one end; a read error may be behind it. J is TRBJ2-1 and V is TRBV5-1; 12 nucleotides line up with TRBD2. Germline V gene sequence: CDR1 SGHRS, CDR2 YFSETQ. The CDR3 is 18 residues long. CDR3 nucleotides: TGCGCCAGCAGCGATCCTAGCGGGGGGGCCGTGTCCTACAATGAGCAATTCTTC. Encoded protein: CASSDPSGGAVSYNEQFF.

This clonotype came up many times. V and J are TRBV5-1 and TRBJ1-4; D uncertain. V gave up 0 bases and J gave up 0 bases, with 6 bases separating them. This CDR3 is built from 15 residues. Looked up from germline, CDR1 is SGHRS and CDR2 is YFSETQ. The CDR3 DNA is TGCGCCAGCAGCTTGGGGTATACAACTAATGAAAAACTGTTTTTT. Protein product: CASSLGYTTNEKLFF.

The V call is TRBV3-1, the J call TRBJ2-5; 9 bases align to TRBD1. V dropped 1 base and J dropped 5; count of bases not matched to a gene: 8. CDR1 and CDR2 (germline): LGHDT, YNNKEL (reference sequence). CDR3 size: 16 residues. CDR3 DNA sequence: TGTGCCAGCAGCCAAGTGTTTAGGACAGGGGTTGAGACCCAGTACTTC. This sequence encodes CASSQVFRTGVETQYF.

This clonotype was seen repeatedly, ten times or more. V gene TRBV3-1 combines with J gene TRBJ1-2, with a possible D match to TRBD1 (6 bases). This CDR3 contains 15 residues. Trimming stripped 4 bases from V and 4 bases from J, with 16 bases between. Germline V gene lookup returns CDR1 LGHDT and CDR2 YNNKEL (reference sequence). CDR3 DNA: TGTGCCAGCAGCCCTCCTCCCCAGGGGAGCTATGGCTACACCTTC. It specifies CASSPPPQGSYGYTF.

The chain combines TRBV7-2 with TRBJ2-1, with 7 bases aligning to TRBD2. The CDR3 is 15 residues long. Germline V lookup: CDR1 SGHTA, CDR2 FQGNSA. V shed 1 base, J shed 6 bases, and the junction held 6 bases outside the gene matches. The CDR3 nucleotides are TGTGCCAGCAGCTTAGAAGCGGGGCCCGGCAATGAGCAGTTCTTC. Its translation: CASSLEAGPGNEQFF. The full variable domain, rest sourced from reference TRBV7-2 and TRBJ2-1, is GAGVSQSPSNKVTEKGKDVELRCDPISGHTALYWYRQSLGQGLEFLIYFQGNSAPDKSGLPSDRFSAERTGGSVSTLTIQRTQQEDSAVYLCASSLEAGPGNEQFFGPGTRLTVL.

This clonotype came up a few times. The chain links TRBV7-3 to TRBJ2-3; D possibly corresponds to TRBD1 (5 bases). V was cut by 6 bases and J by 8 bases, with 9 bases left in between. Per germline, CDR1 SGHTA and CDR2 FQGTGA. The length of the CDR3 is 11 residues. CDR3 bases: TGTGCCAGCAGTGACAGTAGTACGCAGTATTTT. Translated: CASSDSSTQYF.

With regard to this clonotype: A clone one base away is much larger, so this may be a read error. The chain couples TRBV20-1 to TRBJ1-4, with D perhaps TRBD1 (6 bases). The length of the CDR3 is 13 residues. V was shortened by 3 bases and J by 4 bases, with 9 bases between the two germline ends. Germline V gene sequence: CDR1 DFQATT, CDR2 SNEGSKA (reference sequence). CDR3 bases: TGCAGTGCTAGTGAGGGGGATAATGAAAAACTGTTTTTT. Its protein product is CSASEGDNEKLFF.

This clonotype was seen at least ten times. The J gene is TRBJ2-3, the V gene TRBV7-3; TRBD2 matches 8 bases. The CDR3 runs to 16 residues. With 5 bases clipped from V and 0 bases from J, the junction kept 7 bases outside the gene matches. In germline, CDR1 is SGHTA, CDR2 FQGTGA. The CDR3 DNA follows: TGTGCCAGCAGCCAATCCCAGCGGGGGAGCACAGATACGCAGTATTTT. Translated, it gives CASSQSQRGSTDTQYF.